Shown below are 14 T cell receptor beta chains from a single sample sequenced in a study of blood T cells in healthy people across ages. Primed by a sample-barcoded 5' primer and a J-beta primer mix, a second PCR proceeded for about 6 to 12 cycles. TCRdb independently ran MiXCR on the 5' RACE reads; one entry per CDR3 protein. Among some 1.4 million distinct CDR3 sequences listed, around 39% were seen once. The specimen sequenced was blood. The receptors stem from a woman between 18 and 30 years old in good health.

This CDR3 is CASRQVQRGNNEQFF. The DNA of the CDR3 is TGTGCCAGCAGACAGGTCCAGCGGGGGAACAATGAGCAGTTCTTC. The chain joins TRBV28 to TRBJ2-1, with 8 nucleotides matching TRBD2. Germline V gives CDR1 MDHEN, CDR2 SYDVKM. V dropped 6 bases and J dropped 5; count of bases not matched to a gene: 9. CDR3 length: 15 residues.

The gene calls are TRBV12-3 or TRBV12-4 and TRBJ1-5; D uncertain. The CDR3 spans 15 residues. V lost 1 base to trimming and J lost 4 bases, with 11 bases between them. The CDR3 nucleotides read TGTGCCAGCAGTTTAGTGTCAGTAAGAAATCAGCCCCAGCATTTT. This encodes CASSLVSVRNQPQHF.

This chain connects TRBV2 to TRBJ1-2, with D hard to call. The V gene lost 6 bases and the J gene lost 4 bases, with 9 bases spanning the gap. This CDR3 has 12 amino acids. CDR1 SNHLY and CDR2 FYNNEI come from the germline V gene. Written as DNA, the CDR3 is TGTGCCAGCAGCGTTGAACCCTATGGCTACACCTTC. This sequence encodes CASSVEPYGYTF.

This clonotype appeared a few times. The chain employs TRBV27 and TRBJ2-6; 8 bases map to TRBD1. The CDR3 has 17 residues. The trim removed 10 bases at V and 1 base at J, leaving 12 bases unmatched. Looked up from germline, CDR1 is MNHEY and CDR2 is SMNVEV (reference sequence). This chain's CDR3 is CAIGLGTGGSGANVLTF. In DNA form, the CDR3 reads TGTGCCATCGGCCTGGGGACAGGCGGTTCTGGGGCCAACGTCCTGACTTTC.

The genes are TRBV6-5 and TRBJ1-2; D call uncertain. In germline, CDR1 is MNHEY, CDR2 SVGAGI. The V and J ends lost 2 bases and 2 bases respectively, with 9 bases between them. CDR3 size: 14 residues. The CDR3 DNA follows: TGTGCCAGCAGTTACGGGGTAACGAACTATGGCTACACCTTC. Translating it yields CASSYGVTNYGYTF.

Remarks on this clonotype: A read error may account for a junction end that differs from germline. V is TRBV7-6 and J is TRBJ2-6, with D maybe TRBD1 (5 bases). CDR1 is SGHVS, CDR2 FNYEAQ, per germline. The CDR3 totals 16 residues. The CDR3 protein is CASEEQGLSGANVQTF. The CDR3 coding sequence is TGTGCCAGCGAGGAGCAGGGATTATCTGGGGCCAACGTCCAGACTTTC.

This rearrangement joins TRBV5-1 to TRBJ2-4; D is undetermined. Trimming stripped 4 bases from V and 0 bases from J, with 14 bases between. The CDR3 loop spans 16 amino acids. In germline, CDR1 is SGHRS, CDR2 YFSETQ. This CDR3 is CASSPRADTAKNIQYF. The CDR3, as DNA: TGCGCCAGCAGCCCCCGGGCAGACACAGCCAAAAACATTCAGTACTTC.

The V call is TRBV4-1, the J call TRBJ2-7, with D hard to call. Trimming removed 0 bases from V and 5 bases from J, with 17 bases in between. This CDR3 contains 16 residues. Germline V gives CDR1 MGHRA, CDR2 YSYEKL. CDR3 DNA: TGCGCCAGCAGCCAAGATCTTTTTTTGGATTTGGACGAGCAGTACTTC. It specifies CASSQDLFLDLDEQYF.

The V call is TRBV14, the J call TRBJ2-3, with D uncertain. V lost 1 base, J lost 2 bases, and 10 bases lay in between. This CDR3 is built from 15 residues. Germline V gene lookup returns CDR1 SGHDN and CDR2 FVKESK. The CDR3 loop is CASSQGILVTDTQYF. In DNA, the CDR3 is TGTGCCAGCAGCCAAGGGATCCTCGTCACAGATACGCAGTATTTT.

V usage is TRBV6-6 and J usage is TRBJ1-1, with 7 bases that match TRBD1. The trim removed 5 bases at V and 6 bases at J, leaving 12 bases unmatched. Looked up from germline, CDR1 is MNHNY and CDR2 is SVGAGI (reference sequence). This CDR3 has 15 residues. CDR3 coding DNA: TGTGCCAGCAGTATAGGTGCAGGGGGGGAGGCTGAAGCTTTCTTT. It translates to CASSIGAGGEAEAFF.

The chain couples TRBV20-1 to TRBJ2-1; TRBD1 or TRBD2 may be the D gene (5 bases each). Between the trimmed V and J ends, which lost 0 bases and 4 bases, there was a span of 13 bases. CDR3 size: 15 residues. Per the germline V gene, CDR1 is DFQATT and CDR2 is SNEGSKA (reference sequence). The CDR3 protein is CSARDPRGDYNEQFF. For the CDR3, the DNA is TGCAGTGCTAGAGATCCCCGAGGGGATTACAATGAGCAGTTCTTC.

The chain carries TRBV12-3 or TRBV12-4 and TRBJ2-1; TRBD2 matches at 8 bases. The CDR3 is made up of 19 amino acids. Germline trimming cut 7 bases from V and 5 bases from J; bases unmatched to any gene: 22. Here the CDR3 DNA reads TGTGCCAGCAATAACCGAACACAAAGGCGGGAGGCAGGTCACAATGAGCAGTTCTTC. Its translation: CASNNRTQRREAGHNEQFF.

J is TRBJ2-7 and V is TRBV6-5; D remains ambiguous. The V and J ends lost 6 bases and 5 bases respectively, with 20 bases between them. Looked up from germline, CDR1 is MNHEY and CDR2 is SVGAGI. The length of the CDR3 is 15 residues. CDR3 in amino acids: CASREMAPGSHEQYF. CDR3 in DNA: TGTGCCAGCAGAGAAATGGCTCCCGGGTCCCACGAGCAGTACTTC.

This clonotype has ten or more counts. The rearrangement links TRBV2 to TRBJ2-1; D is possibly TRBD2 (6 bases). Germline-derived CDR1 and CDR2 are SNHLY and FYNNEI. This CDR3 comprises 15 residues. Trimming took 3 bases from V and 1 from J, leaving 10 bases between them. CDR3 sequence: CASSEMGLSYNEQFF. The CDR3, as DNA: TGTGCCAGCAGTGAGATGGGACTTTCCTACAATGAGCAGTTCTTC.